The 22 T cell receptor beta chains in this list originate from one sample, sequenced in a study of cytomegalovirus exposure and HLA in healthy donors. The PCR was carried out with 60 Vbeta primers and 13 Jbeta primers. Clones were sequenced by immunoSEQ multiplex PCR, and TCRdb holds only the in-frame ones, with some missing. Seen here are 100,000 to 150,000 clones, 81% observed once, and the top ten hold approximately 4%. The sequencing sample was made of PBMCs. All receptors derive from a man between 18 and 29 years old in good health and CMV-seropositive.

The chain recombines TRBV7-9 with TRBJ2-3, with TRBD1 as a possible D gene (5 bases). The CDR3 sequence is 12 residues long. CDR1 is SEHNR, CDR2 FQNEAQ, per germline (reference sequence). Trimming took off 6 bases at V and 6 bases at J, with 10 bases between the two ends. The CDR3 bases are TGTGCCAGCAGAGGGGCCTCGGATACGCAGTATTTT. Its protein is CASRGASDTQYF.

This clone showed up just once. Germline and junction disagree at one end, which may indicate a read error. The chain couples TRBV5-1 to TRBJ2-2, with D tentatively TRBD1 (5 bases). The CDR3 is made up of 14 amino acids. Looked up from germline, CDR1 is SGHRS and CDR2 is YFSETQ. CDR3 DNA sequence: TGCGCCAGCAGCTGGGGCCCAAACACTGGGGAGCTGTTTTTT. It codes for CASSWGPNTGELFF.

The chain is built from TRBV30 and TRBJ2-1, with a possible D match to TRBD1 (5 bases). The CDR3 is 16 residues long. Trimming shortened V by 2 bases and J by 5 bases, and 19 bases separated the two germline ends. Germline assignment: CDR1 GTSNPN and CDR2 SVGIG (reference sequence). The CDR3 region is CAWSKGWGDRDNEQFF. CDR3 coding DNA: TGTGCCTGGAGTAAGGGTTGGGGCGACCGCGACAATGAGCAGTTCTTC.

The chain joins TRBV6-1 to TRBJ2-5; 11 bases align to TRBD2. V was pared by 5 bases and J by 7 bases, with 9 bases of the junction left unmatched. From germline, CDR1 is MNHNS and CDR2 SASEGT. The length of the CDR3 is 15 residues. DNA of the CDR3: TGTGCCAGCAGTTTAGCGGGGGGGCCTGGGGGGACCCAGTACTTC. Protein sequence: CASSLAGGPGGTQYF.

This chain joins TRBV4-1 and TRBJ2-3; 7 positions match TRBD2. Germline CDR1 reads MGHRA; CDR2 reads YSYEKL. The CDR3 covers 14 residues. V trimming: 2 bases; J trimming: 4 bases; junction bases outside the gene matches: 3. CDR3 loop: CASSQREGPDTQYF. DNA of the CDR3: TGCGCCAGCAGCCAAAGGGAGGGTCCAGATACGCAGTATTTT.

The rearrangement joins TRBV5-4 to TRBJ1-1; D gene uncertain. Germline lookup yields CDR1 SGHNT and CDR2 YYREEE (reference sequence). The V end was cut by 0 bases, the J end by 1 base, with 16 bases between. The CDR3 totals 17 residues. The CDR3 sequence is CASSLALGIRGNTEAFF. CDR3 DNA sequence: TGTGCCAGCAGCTTGGCCTTGGGAATCCGGGGGAACACTGAAGCTTTCTTT.

J is TRBJ1-2 and V is TRBV6-5; no definite D call. Germline V gene data show CDR1 as MNHEY and CDR2 as SVGAGI. Trimming pared 2 bases from V and 2 bases from J, leaving 6 bases between. The CDR3 covers 13 residues. Written as DNA, the CDR3 is TGTGCCAGCAGTTACGGCTGGAACTATGGCTACACCTTC. As protein: CASSYGWNYGYTF.

J is TRBJ2-5 and V is TRBV7-2, with D possibly being TRBD2 (5 bases). The CDR3 sequence is 15 residues long. Germline CDR1 and CDR2: SGHTA and FQGNSA. The V end lost 5 bases, the J end lost 4 bases, and 17 bases lay between the germline ends. The CDR3 region has the DNA TGTGCCAGCAGCCCAGAATCGAGTGGGAGAGAGACCCAGTACTTC. Protein product: CASSPESSGRETQYF.

V gene TRBV30 combines with J gene TRBJ1-2; 10 bases map to TRBD1. The ends lost 2 bases at V and 6 bases at J; junction bases unmatched: 12. This CDR3 contains 16 residues. Germline CDR1 is GTSNPN and CDR2 is SVGIG (reference sequence). The CDR3 sequence: CAWSRLRDRGLNGYTF. CDR3 nucleotide sequence: TGTGCCTGGAGTCGACTCCGGGACAGGGGCTTAAATGGCTACACCTTC.

The table lists this clone with a few counts. The chain uses TRBV5-4 and TRBJ2-5; maybe TRBD1 (5 bases). This CDR3 is 15 amino acids long. Trimming removed 4 bases at V and 3 bases at J, with 16 bases between. Germline CDR1 reads SGHNT; CDR2 reads YYREEE (reference sequence). CDR3 DNA sequence: TGTGCCAGCAGCCCGGAAAGGGGCAGAAAAGAGACCCAGTACTTC. Translating gives CASSPERGRKETQYF.

V and J are TRBV5-1 and TRBJ2-7; 9 nucleotides agree with TRBD2. Looked up from germline, CDR1 is SGHRS and CDR2 is YFSETQ. The CDR3 covers 14 residues. Unmatched junction bases numbered 3, after V lost 0 bases and J lost 5 bases. CDR3 DNA sequence: TGCGCCAGCAGCTTGGATGGCGGGAGGGACGAGCAGTACTTC. Translated: CASSLDGGRDEQYF.

Turning to this clone: Within the sample, other DNA sequences also encode this same CDR3. The chain is built from TRBV7-9 and TRBJ2-7, with TRBD2 identical over 7 bases. Per the germline V gene, CDR1 is SEHNR and CDR2 is FQNEAQ (reference sequence). CDR3 size: 14 residues. J gave up 1 base and V 1 base, and 1 base lay outside the gene matches. The CDR3 nucleotides are TGTGCCAGCAGCTTAGGCGGGGGTTCCTACGAGCAGTACTTC. It translates to CASSLGGGSYEQYF.

This clone was found a few times. The rearrangement uses TRBV4-1 and TRBJ2-5; 12 nucleotides match TRBD2. This CDR3 contains 14 residues. Germline V gene data show CDR1 as MGHRA and CDR2 as YSYEKL. Germline trimming cut 5 bases from V and 5 bases from J; bases unmatched to any gene: 3. The CDR3 nucleotides read TGCGCCAGCAGCGGTCTAGCGGGAGGGGAGACCCAGTACTTC. It is translated as CASSGLAGGETQYF.

The chain links TRBV18 to TRBJ2-7, with 10 bases matching TRBD1. V dropped 3 bases and J dropped 5; count of bases not matched to a gene: 1. CDR1 is KGHSH, CDR2 LQKENI, per germline. CDR3 size: 13 residues. CDR3: CASSPGQGNEQYF. The DNA for the CDR3 is TGTGCCAGCTCACCGGGACAGGGGAACGAGCAGTACTTC.

V gene TRBV2 combines with J gene TRBJ1-2; D may be TRBD1 (5 bases). Trimming shortened V by 1 base and J by 8 bases, and 17 bases separated the two germline ends. The CDR3 length is 15 residues. Germline V gives CDR1 SNHLY, CDR2 FYNNEI. CDR3 nucleotide sequence: TGTGCCAGCAGTGAAGGGGCGGGATTGGGGGAAGGCTACACCTTC. Its protein is CASSEGAGLGEGYTF.

V gene TRBV7-2 combines with J gene TRBJ1-5; TRBD1 matches 12 bases. CDR1 is SGHTA, CDR2 FQGNSA, per germline. V was pared by 7 bases and J by 0 bases, with 10 bases of the junction left unmatched. The CDR3 extends over 18 amino acids. For the CDR3, the DNA is TGTGCCAGCAAGCCCGGGACAGGGGGCGTTTATAGCAATCAGCCCCAGCATTTT. It specifies CASKPGTGGVYSNQPQHF.

CDR3 in DNA: TGTGCCAGCAGCCAAGGGCCGGGAACCACTGAAGCTTTCTTT. Translation: CASSQGPGTTEAFF. The chain is built from TRBV14 and TRBJ1-1; D remains ambiguous. This CDR3 comprises 14 residues. Trimming stripped 1 base from V and 4 bases from J, with 10 bases between. Germline lookup yields CDR1 SGHDN and CDR2 FVKESK.

The chain employs TRBV10-3 and TRBJ2-1; 15 bases fit TRBD2. This CDR3 is built from 16 residues. V was clipped by 3 bases and J by 8 bases; unmatched bases: 5. Germline V gives CDR1 ENHRY, CDR2 SYGVKD. The CDR3 loop is CAISEGLAGGPYEQFF. CDR3 in DNA: TGTGCCATCAGTGAAGGACTAGCGGGAGGGCCTTATGAGCAGTTCTTC.

Worth noting for this clone: The junction departs from the called germline gene at one end, perhaps through a read error. The rearrangement links TRBV6-1 to TRBJ2-3, with TRBD1 matching over 7 bases. Per germline, CDR1 MNHNS and CDR2 SASEGT. This CDR3 has 15 amino acids. The CDR3 loop reads CVSSEFTGATDTQYF. As DNA, the CDR3 is TGTGTCAGCAGCGAATTTACAGGGGCTACAGATACGCAGTATTTT.

Concerning this clone: At one boundary the junction diverges from the germline segment, which might be a read error. The V gene is TRBV7-7, the J gene TRBJ1-6, with TRBD1 matching over 7 bases. The CDR3 covers 17 residues. The germline V gene has CDR1 SSHAT and CDR2 FNYEAQ (reference sequence). CDR3 DNA: TGTGCTAGCAGCTTAGGGACAGTCGACAATGGTGATTCACCCCTCCACTTT. Protein: CASSLGTVDNGDSPLHF.

For the CDR3, the DNA is TGTGCCAGTAGTACGGACAGGGGTAATTCACCCCTCCACTTT. This gives the protein CASSTDRGNSPLHF. The rearrangement uses TRBV19 and TRBJ1-6, with 9 bases lining up with TRBD1. The V gene's germline CDR1 is LNHDA and CDR2 SQIVND (reference sequence). The J segment lost 6 bases and the V segment lost 4 bases, leaving 1 base of the junction unmatched. The CDR3 covers 14 residues.

The CDR3 sequence is CASSEGGAPNYGYTF. CDR3 sequence (DNA): TGCGCCAGCAGTGAGGGCGGGGCGCCTAACTATGGCTACACCTTC. The chain uses TRBV10-2 and TRBJ1-2; possible D gene TRBD1, 5 bases. Germline V lookup: CDR1 WSHSY, CDR2 SAAADI. Trimming removed 2 bases from V and 0 bases from J, with 10 bases in between. CDR3 length: 15 residues.